A selection of T cell receptor beta chains follows, all from one sample in a study of T-cell memory formation after mild COVID-19. TCRdb fed the 5' RACE reads into MiXCR, producing one record per CDR3 protein. The table includes about 190,000 distinct CDR3 sequences, around 27% detected once. Material: PBMCs or a T cell subset sorted from them (not recorded which). The receptor set was obtained from an adult woman who had mild COVID-19 (a few samples of this study predate the infection). Cell type and time point are not known. Each CDR3 is given with its conserved first and last residue. Fields, in order: CDR3 length, clone size, J gene, V gene, D gene, CDR3 DNA, CDR3 protein. D genes are given only for firm matches. Only part of the rows carry a size: once, few, many, or a class if the clone is expanded.

length: 14
size: -
J: TRBJ2-3
V: TRBV7-2
D: -
DNA: TGTGCCAGCAGCCTAGGAATGAGCACAGATACGCAGTATTTT
CDR3: CASSLGMSTDTQYF

length: 13
size: -
J: TRBJ1-1
V: TRBV4-1
D: -
DNA: TGCGCCAGTGGGCCGCAGATGAACACTGAAGCTTTCTTT
CDR3: CASGPQMNTEAFF

length: 12
size: few
J: TRBJ2-1
V: TRBV2
D: TRBD1
DNA: TGTGCCAGCAGTCGACAGGGGACTGAGCAGTTCTTC
CDR3: CASSRQGTEQFF

length: 15
size: -
J: TRBJ2-1
V: TRBV4-3
D: TRBD2
DNA: TGCGCCAGCAGCCGAGAGACTAGCGACTACAATGAGCAGTTCTTC
CDR3: CASSRETSDYNEQFF

length: 14
size: -
J: TRBJ2-5
V: TRBV5-1
D: -
DNA: TGCGCCAGCAGCTTGCGACAGACCCAAGAGACCCAGTACTTC
CDR3: CASSLRQTQETQYF

length: 18
size: -
J: TRBJ1-1
V: TRBV3-1
D: TRBD1
DNA: TGTGCCAGCAGCCAAGAAGTCCTCAGGGGGCCCGCGGGCACTGAAGCTTTCTTT
CDR3: CASSQEVLRGPAGTEAFF

length: 16
size: few
J: TRBJ2-2
V: TRBV6-2/TRBV6-3
D: TRBD1
DNA: TGTGCCAGCAGTTACTCGGACAGGGCAGCGACCGGGGAGCTGTTTTTT
CDR3: CASSYSDRAATGELFF

length: 15
size: many
J: TRBJ2-2
V: TRBV3-1
D: -
DNA: TGTGCCAGCAGCCTAGGGGGGGCTCGCACCGGGGAGCTGTTTTTT
CDR3: CASSLGGARTGELFF

length: 14
size: -
J: TRBJ2-5
V: TRBV12-3/TRBV12-4
D: -
DNA: TGTGCCAGCAGTTCTTCTCAGCTACAAGAGACCCAGTACTTC
CDR3: CASSSSQLQETQYF

length: 11
size: few
J: TRBJ1-1
V: TRBV7-9
D: -
DNA: TGTGCCAGCAGCTTGCAGGGAAAGAGCGGATTT
CDR3: CASSLQGKSGF

length: 12
size: many
J: TRBJ2-3
V: TRBV5-1
D: -
DNA: TGCGCCAGCAGCTTGTCGGCAGATACGCAGTATTTT
CDR3: CASSLSADTQYF

length: 15
size: -
J: TRBJ1-5
V: TRBV6-2/TRBV6-3
D: -
DNA: TGTGCCAGCAGTCGCCCTGCACGAGGCAATCAGCCCCAGCATTTT
CDR3: CASSRPARGNQPQHF

length: 16
size: few
J: TRBJ2-1
V: TRBV5-4
D: TRBD2
DNA: TGTGCCAGCAGCTTGGGACTAGCGGGAGTCTCTAATGAGCAGTTCTTC
CDR3: CASSLGLAGVSNEQFF

length: 13
size: -
J: TRBJ2-3
V: TRBV7-8
D: -
DNA: TGTGCCAGCAGCCCAAGTGCCGCAGATACGCAGTATTTT
CDR3: CASSPSAADTQYF

length: 12
size: few
J: TRBJ2-3
V: TRBV20-1
D: -
DNA: TGCAGTGCTCGAGTAGTCGGAGATACGCAGTATTTT
CDR3: CSARVVGDTQYF

length: 12
size: few
J: TRBJ2-7
V: TRBV6-5
D: -
DNA: TGTGCCAGCAGTACAGGGACCTACGAGCAGTACTTC
CDR3: CASSTGTYEQYF

length: 17
size: -
J: TRBJ2-5
V: TRBV6-5
D: TRBD2
DNA: TGTGCCAGCAGTTCGCCGACTAGCGGGGGAGCGAATGAGACCCAGTACTTC
CDR3: CASSSPTSGGANETQYF

length: 13
size: -
J: TRBJ2-3
V: TRBV15
D: -
DNA: TGTGCCTGCAGAGAGCTAAGCACAGATACGCAGTATTTT
CDR3: CACRELSTDTQYF

length: 12
size: -
J: TRBJ1-2
V: TRBV24-1
D: -
DNA: TGTGCCATCTGGACGGAGGCCCATGGCTACACCTTC
CDR3: CAIWTEAHGYTF

length: 12
size: few
J: TRBJ2-7
V: TRBV6-5
D: -
DNA: TGTGCCAGCATCGGGACTTCCTACGAGCAGTACTTC
CDR3: CASIGTSYEQYF

length: 17
size: -
J: TRBJ2-5
V: TRBV6-5
D: TRBD2
DNA: TGTGCCAGCACCTCCCGGACTAGCGGGACAGCCCGGGAGACCCAGTACTTC
CDR3: CASTSRTSGTARETQYF

length: 16
size: few
J: TRBJ1-5
V: TRBV27
D: -
DNA: TGTGCCAGCAGTTTTACGGGGGTGAGTGGCAATCAGCCCCAGCATTTT
CDR3: CASSFTGVSGNQPQHF

length: 13
size: -
J: TRBJ2-3
V: TRBV2
D: -
DNA: TGTGCCAGCAGTGATACCAGGACAGATACGCAGTATTTT
CDR3: CASSDTRTDTQYF

length: 17
size: few
J: TRBJ2-7
V: TRBV27
D: TRBD2
DNA: TGTGCCAGCAGTTTAGTCTCTAGCGGGAGGGCCCCGTACGAGCAGTACTTC
CDR3: CASSLVSSGRAPYEQYF

length: 13
size: -
J: TRBJ1-1
V: TRBV3-1
D: -
DNA: TGTGCCAGCAGCACGGCCGTTAGGGGTGAAGCTTTCTTT
CDR3: CASSTAVRGEAFF

length: 15
size: -
J: TRBJ2-2
V: TRBV29-1
D: TRBD1
DNA: TGCAGCGTTGAGAAAGGACAGGGGAAAGCCGGGGAGCTGTTTTTT
CDR3: CSVEKGQGKAGELFF

length: 16
size: many
J: TRBJ2-1
V: TRBV4-3
D: TRBD2
DNA: TGCGCCAGCAGCCAACAGACTAGCGGGAGCTACAATGAGCAGTTCTTC
CDR3: CASSQQTSGSYNEQFF

length: 16
size: -
J: TRBJ1-4
V: TRBV5-4
D: TRBD1
DNA: TGTGCCAGCAGCCCCTCACCGGGACAGGGCGATGAAAAACTGTTTTTT
CDR3: CASSPSPGQGDEKLFF

length: 16
size: few
J: TRBJ2-7
V: TRBV20-1
D: TRBD2
DNA: TGCAGTGCTAGACCTCATCCGACTAGCGTCCCCTACGAGCAGTACTTC
CDR3: CSARPHPTSVPYEQYF

length: 12
size: -
J: TRBJ2-1
V: TRBV9
D: TRBD1
DNA: TGTGCCAGCAGCTCATGGACAGGCGAGCAGTTCTTC
CDR3: CASSSWTGEQFF

length: 16
size: -
J: TRBJ2-2
V: TRBV9
D: -
DNA: TGTGCCAGCAGCGCTTCAGTGGATCCGAACACCGGGGAGCTGTTTTTT
CDR3: CASSASVDPNTGELFF

length: 11
size: few
J: TRBJ2-7
V: TRBV27
D: -
DNA: TGTGCCAGCAGTTTAAGGAACGAGCAGTACTTC
CDR3: CASSLRNEQYF

length: 15
size: -
J: TRBJ2-1
V: TRBV5-1
D: TRBD1
DNA: TGCGCCAGCAGCTTGGGGGACAGGGGGCACGGTGAGCAGTTCTTC
CDR3: CASSLGDRGHGEQFF

length: 14
size: -
J: TRBJ2-3
V: TRBV20-1
D: TRBD2
DNA: TGCAGTGCTAGAACTAGCGGGAACACAGATACGCAGTATTTT
CDR3: CSARTSGNTDTQYF

length: 15
size: -
J: TRBJ1-1
V: TRBV5-1
D: -
DNA: TGCGCCAGCAGCTTGGGAGGACACCTGGAACCTGAAGCTTTCTTT
CDR3: CASSLGGHLEPEAFF